The next 25 T cell receptor beta chains were all read from a single sample in a study of blood T cell repertoires in COVID-19. Only in-frame clones appear in the TCRdb table, and some are missing; sequencing was by immunoSEQ multiplex PCR. The sample carries 300,000 to 400,000 clones, about nine tenths recorded once. Sequencing used peripheral blood. Every receptor here comes from a woman aged 50 to 65 with COVID-19, enrolled during active disease.

The J gene is TRBJ2-1, the V gene TRBV2, with D possibly being TRBD2 (5 bases). V was cut by 9 bases and J by 3 bases, with 12 bases left in between. CDR1 and CDR2 from the germline V gene are SNHLY and FYNNEI. The CDR3 has 13 residues. CDR3 sequence (DNA): TGTGCCAGTAAACCGCGGGTCTACAATGAGCAGTTCTTC. This encodes CASKPRVYNEQFF.

The chain recombines TRBV10-2 with TRBJ2-6; 13 bases align to TRBD2. This CDR3 has 17 amino acids. The germline V gene encodes CDR1 WSHSY and CDR2 SAAADI. J gave up 2 bases and V 5 bases, and 3 bases lay outside the gene matches. CDR3 protein: CASSPGLAGTGANVLTF. As DNA, the CDR3 is TGCGCCAGCAGTCCGGGACTAGCGGGAACTGGGGCCAACGTCCTGACTTTC.

The rearrangement links TRBV24-1 to TRBJ2-5, with D maybe TRBD1 (5 bases). Germline assignment: CDR1 KGHDR and CDR2 SFDVKD. This CDR3 comprises 15 residues. V was cut by 4 bases and J by 2 bases, with 13 bases left in between. CDR3 sequence reads: CATSDPRQPQETQYF. The CDR3 DNA reads as TGTGCCACCAGTGACCCCCGACAGCCTCAAGAGACCCAGTACTTC.

V is TRBV5-1 and J is TRBJ1-1; D perhaps matches TRBD1 (5 bases). Looked up from germline, CDR1 is SGHRS and CDR2 is YFSETQ. The CDR3 sequence is 14 residues long. Trimming removed 4 bases at V and 0 bases at J, with 10 bases between. The chain's CDR3 is CASSIDSLNTEAFF. CDR3 nucleotide sequence: TGCGCCAGCAGCATAGACAGTTTGAACACTGAAGCTTTCTTT.

The rearrangement links TRBV10-1 to TRBJ2-1, with 9 nucleotides matching TRBD2. CDR1 and CDR2 from the germline V gene are WNHNN and SYGVQD (reference sequence). V was clipped by 0 bases and J by 4 bases; unmatched bases: 7. This CDR3 region has 17 residues. The CDR3 spells CASSESSLAGNYNEQFF. As DNA, the CDR3 is TGCGCCAGCAGTGAGTCGTCCCTAGCGGGAAATTACAATGAGCAGTTCTTC.

J is TRBJ1-1 and V is TRBV29-1; D call uncertain. The CDR3 has 11 residues. V shed 4 bases and J shed 7 bases, with 10 bases lying between them. Germline V gene lookup returns CDR1 SQVTM and CDR2 ANQGSEA. CDR3 residues: CSVVSVGEAFF. The CDR3, as DNA: TGCAGCGTTGTTTCGGTCGGTGAAGCTTTCTTT.

The chain has TRBV5-1 and TRBJ2-2; D is possibly TRBD2 (5 bases). The CDR3 sequence is 15 residues long. V was cut by 1 base and J by 4 bases, with 11 bases left in between. From germline, CDR1 is SGHRS and CDR2 YFSETQ. This CDR3 reads CASSLTSGSTGELFF. CDR3 nucleotides: TGCGCCAGCAGCTTGACCTCGGGATCCACCGGGGAGCTGTTTTTT.

This rearrangement joins TRBV19 to TRBJ2-1; 9 nucleotides match TRBD1. Germline V lookup: CDR1 LNHDA, CDR2 SQIVND (reference sequence). V dropped 6 bases and J dropped 0; count of bases not matched to a gene: 12. CDR3 size: 18 residues. The CDR3: CASSTGTGSGSSYNEQFF. Written as DNA, the CDR3 is TGTGCCAGTAGCACCGGGACAGGGTCAGGAAGCTCCTACAATGAGCAGTTCTTC.

This clone was picked up a small number of times. V and J are TRBV4-3 and TRBJ1-2; 7 bases are shared with TRBD1. V trimming: 0 bases; J trimming: 3 bases; junction bases outside the gene matches: 4. The CDR3 has 15 amino acids. Germline V gene data show CDR1 as LGHNA and CDR2 as YSLEER. In DNA, the CDR3 is TGCGCCAGCAGCCAAGACGAGGGGGCTTACTATGGCTACACCTTC. It is translated as CASSQDEGAYYGYTF.

The V call is TRBV19, the J call TRBJ1-2; 7 bases line up with TRBD1. This CDR3 comprises 14 residues. V gave up 1 base and J gave up 8 bases; unmatched junction bases: 7. CDR1 is LNHDA and CDR2 is SQIVND in the germline V gene (reference sequence). The CDR3: CASSIVSTGEGYTF. The CDR3 nucleotides read TGTGCCAGTAGTATAGTGAGCACAGGGGAAGGCTACACCTTC.

The chain has TRBV7-2 and TRBJ1-1; tentative D call: TRBD1 (6 bases). This CDR3 is built from 15 residues. V was shortened by 3 bases and J by 0 bases, with 11 bases between the two germline ends. From germline, CDR1 is SGHTA and CDR2 FQGNSA. This CDR3 reads CASSFGQPMNTEAFF. The CDR3 DNA reads as TGTGCCAGCAGCTTTGGACAGCCTATGAACACTGAAGCTTTCTTT.

The chain is built from TRBV30 and TRBJ1-6, with D perhaps matching TRBD1 (5 bases). Trimming removed 0 bases from V and 10 bases from J, with 22 bases in between. Germline CDR1 reads GTSNPN; CDR2 reads SVGIG (reference sequence). The CDR3 has 17 residues. The CDR3 region is CAWSVQRAGRAGSPLHF. The CDR3 region has the DNA TGTGCCTGGAGTGTACAAAGGGCGGGGCGTGCGGGGTCACCCCTCCACTTT.

The V and J genes are TRBV24-1 and TRBJ2-2; 14 positions agree with TRBD2. The germline V gene encodes CDR1 KGHDR and CDR2 SFDVKD. CDR3 length: 20 residues. The ends lost 6 bases at V and 1 base at J; junction bases unmatched: 12. The CDR3 DNA is TGTGCCACCAGTCCCACCCCGGGACTAGCGGGAGCCGGGAACACCGGGGAGCTGTTTTTT. The encoded protein is CATSPTPGLAGAGNTGELFF.

J is TRBJ1-1 and V is TRBV6-5; D perhaps matches TRBD1 (5 bases). Between the trimmed V and J ends, which lost 6 bases and 5 bases, there was a span of 16 bases. The CDR3 is 14 residues long. Looked up from germline, CDR1 is MNHEY and CDR2 is SVGAGI. In DNA, the CDR3 is TGTGCCAGCAGGGCAGTAGGAGGGGCAACTGAAGCTTTCTTT. It specifies CASRAVGGATEAFF.

V gene TRBV7-2 combines with J gene TRBJ2-2, with 7 nucleotides matching TRBD1. V trimming: 5 bases; J trimming: 4 bases; junction bases outside the gene matches: 7. The germline V gene has CDR1 SGHTA and CDR2 FQGNSA. This CDR3 region has 15 residues. The CDR3: CASSRTYRGTGELFF. The CDR3 DNA reads TGTGCCAGCAGCCGTACCTACAGGGGCACCGGGGAGCTGTTTTTT.

The J gene is TRBJ2-1, the V gene TRBV28; maybe TRBD2 (6 bases). With 11 bases removed from V and 8 bases from J, the gap between germline ends came to 16 bases. The CDR3 spans 12 residues. From germline, CDR1 is MDHEN and CDR2 SYDVKM. In DNA form, the CDR3 reads TGTGCCGGGGGGAATTCTACCGATGAGCAGTTCTTC. Protein product: CAGGNSTDEQFF.

The chain recombines TRBV4-1 with TRBJ2-7, with TRBD1 as a possible D gene (6 bases). The V end lost 2 bases, the J end lost 5 bases, and 19 bases lay between the germline ends. The CDR3 consists of 16 residues. CDR1 MGHRA and CDR2 YSYEKL come from the germline V gene. CDR3 loop: CASSQTLRGTKHEQYF. The CDR3 DNA sequence: TGCGCCAGCAGCCAAACACTAAGGGGGACAAAGCACGAGCAGTACTTC.

In its sample, this clone was seen once. The junction does not match germline at one end; this may be a read error. V usage is TRBV18 and J usage is TRBJ1-4, with D perhaps matching TRBD1 (5 bases). The CDR3 length is 18 residues. Germline CDR1 is KGHSH and CDR2 is LQKENI. The CDR3 spells CASSPQRAGQATNEKLFF. CDR3 coding DNA: TGTGCCAGCTCGCCACAAAGGGCAGGGCAAGCAACTAATGAAAAACTGTTTTTT. The whole variable domain, remainder taken from reference TRBV18 and TRBJ1-4, is NAGVMQNPRHLVRRRGQEARLRCSPMKGHSHVYWYRQLPEEGLKFMVYLQKENIIDESGMPKERFSAEFPKEGPSILRIQQVVRGDSAAYFCASSPQRAGQATNEKLFFGSGTQLSVL.

The gene calls are TRBV11-3 and TRBJ2-2, with 9 bases matching TRBD2. With 6 bases clipped from V and 6 bases from J, the junction kept 14 bases outside the gene matches. CDR3 length: 17 residues. Germline CDR1 is SGHNT and CDR2 is YENEEA. The CDR3 sequence is CASSLGRGLAAPGELFF. CDR3 sequence (DNA): TGTGCCAGCAGTCTGGGGCGGGGACTAGCCGCGCCCGGGGAGCTGTTTTTT.

The genes are TRBV10-2 and TRBJ1-1; 7 bases map to TRBD1. Germline V gene lookup returns CDR1 WSHSY and CDR2 SAAADI. Trimming removed 5 bases from V and 0 bases from J; junction bases left unmatched: 3. CDR3 length equals 14 residues. DNA of the CDR3: TGCGCCAGCAGTACGACAGGGCTGAACACTGAAGCTTTCTTT. Translation: CASSTTGLNTEAFF.

This chain uses TRBV3-1 (or the pseudogene TRBV3-2) with TRBJ1-3; maybe TRBD1 (6 bases). V dropped 3 bases and J dropped 0 bases, with 12 bases sitting between them. CDR1 is LGHDT, CDR2 YNNKEL, per germline (reference sequence). This CDR3 spans 16 amino acids. Written as DNA, the CDR3 is TGTGCCAGCAGCCATAAGGGGGGGGGCTCTGGAAACACCATATATTTT. Translation gives CASSHKGGGSGNTIYF.

The V call is TRBV6-5, the J call TRBJ1-5; D is uncertain. This CDR3 has 14 amino acids. The ends were cut back, 6 bases at V and 2 bases at J, with 11 bases in the middle. Per the germline V gene, CDR1 is MNHEY and CDR2 is SVGAGI. The CDR3 loop reads CASSSRIGNQPQHF. The CDR3 nucleotides read TGTGCCAGCAGCTCCCGTATTGGCAATCAGCCCCAGCATTTT.

This sequence joins TRBV7-3 and TRBJ2-1, with D possibly being TRBD2 (6 bases). Germline lookup yields CDR1 SGHTA and CDR2 FQGTGA. This CDR3 comprises 15 residues. Deletions cut 5 bases from V and 5 bases from J, with 16 bases between. The CDR3 reads CASSLTGGYHNEQFF. CDR3 sequence (DNA): TGTGCCAGCAGCCTGACCGGAGGGTATCACAATGAGCAGTTCTTC.

This rearrangement joins TRBV3-1 (or the pseudogene TRBV3-2) to TRBJ1-2, with TRBD1 matching over 7 bases. The J segment lost 8 bases and the V segment lost 4 bases, leaving 10 bases of the junction unmatched. Germline CDR1 and CDR2: LGHDT and YNNKEL (reference sequence). The length of the CDR3 is 14 residues. The CDR3 DNA follows: TGTGCCAGCAGCCGAGGACAGGTGTTTACGGGCTACACCTTC. This sequence encodes CASSRGQVFTGYTF.

This chain uses TRBV5-5 with TRBJ1-1, with 11 bases fitting TRBD1. Trimming cost V 2 bases and J 1 base; bases outside gene matches: 1. Per the germline V gene, CDR1 is SGHKS and CDR2 is YYEKEE (reference sequence). CDR3 size: 15 residues. The CDR3 nucleotides read TGTGCCAGCAGCTTAGGGACAGGGGGGAACACTGAAGCTTTCTTT. Protein sequence: CASSLGTGGNTEAFF.